Only a few counts were recorded for the clone carrying this T cell receptor beta chain. As yet, its antigen is unknown. The data were taken from a study of regulatory T cells in long-lasting Graves disease. Findings and caveats of the study: Patients whose Graves' disease persisted exhibited lower TCR diversity than those newly diagnosed. Among the persistent patients, 2,741 public clonotypes were shared, more than the 950 to 1,000 shared among new patients.

The germline gives CDR1 LNHDA, CDR2 SQIVND (reference sequence). After removal of 7 bases from V and 3 bases from J, the junction contained 9 bases not matched to a gene. The CDR3 is made up of 15 amino acids. Time point indicated: newly diagnosed GD, antithyroid drugs for less than 3 months. With RNA extracted from PBMCs as input, the TCR library was made. iRepertoire HTBI primers and Arm-PCR of CDR3 regions built TCR beta libraries. Per the original methods: The samples yielded 50 to 80 TRBV and more than twelve TRBJ segments. MiXCR, run by TCRdb on the multiplex PCR reads, gives a single entry per CDR3 protein. The V and J calls shown here were made by TCRdb, not taken from the authors' results. The sample carries hundreds of thousands of distinct CDR3 sequences, around 16% recorded once. This sample also belongs to another study, concerning T cells in Graves' hyperthyroidism and ophthalmopathy.

The V and J genes are TRBV19 and TRBJ1-5, with 7 bases identical to TRBD1. Source: peripheral blood mononuclear cells (PBMCs), taken at new diagnosis, from a patient treated with antithyroid drugs. The receptor was isolated from a man between 18 and 35 years old with Graves disease. CDR3 amino acids: CASTVSGQHNQPQHF. Written as DNA, the CDR3 is TGTGCCAGTACCGTTTCGGGACAGCACAATCAGCCCCAGCATTTT.